The rows below give T cell receptor beta chains drawn from one sample of a study of cytomegalovirus exposure and HLA in healthy donors. The assay was immunoSEQ multiplex PCR, and TCRdb's table has in-frame clones only and misses some. The sample includes approximately 150,000 clones, almost 85% seen only once; the top ten take roughly 3.1%. Input material: PBMCs. These receptors all come from a young man in good health and CMV-seropositive. Both conserved end residues are part of each CDR3. The D gene is left open where the match is weak. The size of a clone is reported for some rows only, either as once, few or many, or as a class for expanded clones.

d_call: .; j_call: TRBJ1-1; v_call: TRBV2; clone_size: .; cdr3_nt: TGTGCCAGCAGTGAAAGGGGTCTCTCGAACACTGAAGCTTTCTTT; cdr3_aa: CASSERGLSNTEAFF
d_call: .; j_call: TRBJ1-1; v_call: TRBV19; clone_size: .; cdr3_nt: TGTGCCAGTAGGATAACAGAGATCACTGAAGCTTTCTTT; cdr3_aa: CASRITEITEAFF
d_call: .; j_call: TRBJ1-3; v_call: TRBV7-8; clone_size: .; cdr3_nt: TGTGCCAGCAGCTTAGCGCCTTACTCTAGCTCTGGAAACACCATATATTTT; cdr3_aa: CASSLAPYSSSGNTIYF
d_call: .; j_call: TRBJ1-2; v_call: TRBV7-9; clone_size: .; cdr3_nt: TGTGCCAGCAGCTTAGAGGCAGGGAACTATGGCTACACCTTC; cdr3_aa: CASSLEAGNYGYTF
d_call: .; j_call: TRBJ2-2; v_call: TRBV11-2; clone_size: .; cdr3_nt: TGTGCCAGCAGCTCACAGAGCGGGAACACCGGGGAGCTGTTTTTT; cdr3_aa: CASSSQSGNTGELFF
d_call: TRBD1; j_call: TRBJ1-2; v_call: TRBV28; clone_size: .; cdr3_nt: TGTGCCACGAACGACCCCGGGGACAGGGACGCGTTCTATGGCTACACCTTC; cdr3_aa: CATNDPGDRDAFYGYTF
d_call: .; j_call: TRBJ2-7; v_call: TRBV10-2; clone_size: .; cdr3_nt: TGCGCCAGCAGTGCCTTGGGCGCGCAGTACTTC; cdr3_aa: CASSALGAQYF
d_call: TRBD1; j_call: TRBJ1-6; v_call: TRBV10-3; clone_size: .; cdr3_nt: TGTGCCATCAGCACTCGTTCCGGGACAGGGGATAATTCACCCCTCCACTTT; cdr3_aa: CAISTRSGTGDNSPLHF
d_call: TRBD2; j_call: TRBJ2-7; v_call: TRBV10-3; clone_size: .; cdr3_nt: TGTGCCATCAGTCGACTAGCGGGCCCCTACGAGCAGTACTTC; cdr3_aa: CAISRLAGPYEQYF
d_call: TRBD2; j_call: TRBJ2-1; v_call: TRBV18; clone_size: .; cdr3_nt: TGTGCCAGCTCACTAACTAGCGACGGCAATGAGCAGTTCTTC; cdr3_aa: CASSLTSDGNEQFF
d_call: TRBD2; j_call: TRBJ2-1; v_call: TRBV18; clone_size: once; cdr3_nt: TGTGCCAGCTCACCAAGTTCTAGCGGGAGGAGAAACAATGAGCAGTTCTTC; cdr3_aa: CASSPSSSGRRNNEQFF
d_call: TRBD2; j_call: TRBJ2-1; v_call: TRBV6-5; clone_size: .; cdr3_nt: TGTGCCAGCAGTTACTGGCCTAGCGGGTTCTACAATGAGCAGTTCTTC; cdr3_aa: CASSYWPSGFYNEQFF
d_call: TRBD1; j_call: TRBJ1-1; v_call: TRBV6-1; clone_size: .; cdr3_nt: TGTGCCAGCAGTGCTACCGGGACAGGGAAAGCTGAAGCTTTCTTT; cdr3_aa: CASSATGTGKAEAFF
d_call: .; j_call: TRBJ1-3; v_call: TRBV30; clone_size: .; cdr3_nt: TGTGCCTCAGGGTATAGAAACACCATATATTTT; cdr3_aa: CASGYRNTIYF
d_call: TRBD1; j_call: TRBJ1-4; v_call: TRBV5-5; clone_size: .; cdr3_nt: TGTGCCAGCAGCCAACTGACAGGGACAGAAAAACTGTTTTTT; cdr3_aa: CASSQLTGTEKLFF
d_call: .; j_call: TRBJ1-1; v_call: TRBV6-5; clone_size: .; cdr3_nt: TGTGCCAGCAGTTCCCTCGGGACAAAAGGGTCTGAAGCTTTCTTT; cdr3_aa: CASSSLGTKGSEAFF
d_call: .; j_call: TRBJ2-5; v_call: TRBV29-1; clone_size: .; cdr3_nt: TGCAGCGTTGAAAGCCGTTCGGAGACCCAGTACTTC; cdr3_aa: CSVESRSETQYF
d_call: TRBD1; j_call: TRBJ1-2; v_call: TRBV27; clone_size: .; cdr3_nt: TGTGCCAGCAGTTTCGGGGGACAGGGTAATGGCTACACCTTC; cdr3_aa: CASSFGGQGNGYTF
d_call: .; j_call: TRBJ2-1; v_call: TRBV4-1; clone_size: .; cdr3_nt: TGCGCCAGCAGCCAAAGTCCACAGGGTGACAATGAGCAGTTCTTC; cdr3_aa: CASSQSPQGDNEQFF